Listed below are T cell receptor beta chains from one sample, sequenced in a study of T-cell memory formation after mild COVID-19. Via MiXCR, TCRdb re-called the 5' RACE reads, giving one row per CDR3 protein. Of approximately 450,000 distinct CDR3 sequences listed, about 20% are singletons. What was sequenced was PBMCs or a T cell subset sorted from them (not recorded which). The source is an adult woman who had mild COVID-19 (a few samples of this study predate the infection). Cell type and time point are not known. CDR3s include the opening cysteine and the closing phenylalanine or tryptophan. Fields, in order: clone size, V gene, D gene, J gene, CDR3 DNA, CDR3 protein. D genes are given only for firm matches. The size of a clone is reported for some rows only, either as once, few or many, or as a class for expanded clones.

clone size: .
V gene: TRBV9
D gene: TRBD2
J gene: TRBJ2-5
CDR3 DNA: TGTGCCAGCAGCGCCACGGGGGGGCACGAGACCCAGTACTTC
CDR3 protein: CASSATGGHETQYF

clone size: many
V gene: TRBV6-5
D gene: TRBD2
J gene: TRBJ2-5
CDR3 DNA: TGTGCCAGCAGTTGGGGGACTAGCGGGAGGGAGACCCAGTACTTC
CDR3 protein: CASSWGTSGRETQYF

clone size: .
V gene: TRBV7-8
D gene: .
J gene: TRBJ2-3
CDR3 DNA: TGTGCCAGCAGCTATTTGACAGGTGCAGATACGCAGTATTTT
CDR3 protein: CASSYLTGADTQYF

clone size: .
V gene: TRBV5-4
D gene: .
J gene: TRBJ2-1
CDR3 DNA: TGTGCCAGCAGCCCGCGCGGGGAGGGGGCGGCCTACAATGAGCAGTTCTTC
CDR3 protein: CASSPRGEGAAYNEQFF

clone size: few
V gene: TRBV7-3
D gene: TRBD2
J gene: TRBJ2-1
CDR3 DNA: TGTGCCAGCAGCCTCGAGGCCGGGAGGGCGGGGGCAGGGGAGCAGTTCTTC
CDR3 protein: CASSLEAGRAGAGEQFF

clone size: few
V gene: TRBV20-1
D gene: TRBD2
J gene: TRBJ2-7
CDR3 DNA: TGCAGTGCTACTCCTAGAGCGGGAGCGCTCGACGAGCAGTACTTC
CDR3 protein: CSATPRAGALDEQYF

clone size: .
V gene: TRBV7-9
D gene: TRBD1
J gene: TRBJ1-1
CDR3 DNA: TGTGCCAGCAGTCGGCAGGGGGCGATGAACACTGAAGCTTTCTTT
CDR3 protein: CASSRQGAMNTEAFF

clone size: few
V gene: TRBV28
D gene: .
J gene: TRBJ2-7
CDR3 DNA: TGTGCCAGCAGTTTAAGGGGCGGCGGTATTAACGAGCAGTACTTC
CDR3 protein: CASSLRGGGINEQYF

clone size: .
V gene: TRBV12-3/TRBV12-4
D gene: .
J gene: TRBJ1-1
CDR3 DNA: TGTGCCAGCAGTTGGGTACCCGGGACGAACACTGAAGCTTTCTTT
CDR3 protein: CASSWVPGTNTEAFF

clone size: .
V gene: TRBV29-1
D gene: .
J gene: TRBJ1-1
CDR3 DNA: TGCAGCGTTGAAGATCGTAGACGCGTCATGAACACTGAAGCTTTCTTT
CDR3 protein: CSVEDRRRVMNTEAFF

clone size: few
V gene: TRBV12-3/TRBV12-4
D gene: .
J gene: TRBJ1-1
CDR3 DNA: TGTGCCAGCAGTTTCGGTAGGGGGGAAACTGAAGCTTTCTTT
CDR3 protein: CASSFGRGETEAFF

clone size: .
V gene: TRBV12-3/TRBV12-4
D gene: .
J gene: TRBJ1-2
CDR3 DNA: TGTGCCAGCAATGGGGTGGACTATGGCTACACCTTC
CDR3 protein: CASNGVDYGYTF

clone size: few
V gene: TRBV9
D gene: .
J gene: TRBJ1-1
CDR3 DNA: TGTGCCAGCAGCGTAGATGGAGGCAACACTGAAGCTTTCTTT
CDR3 protein: CASSVDGGNTEAFF

clone size: .
V gene: TRBV7-3
D gene: TRBD1
J gene: TRBJ2-6
CDR3 DNA: TGTGCCAGCAGCCCTAACGGGGACAGTCGCTCTGGGGCCAACGTCCTGACTTTC
CDR3 protein: CASSPNGDSRSGANVLTF

clone size: .
V gene: TRBV15
D gene: .
J gene: TRBJ1-1
CDR3 DNA: TGTGCCACCAGCAGAGATGTCCGGGATAACACTGAAGCTTTCTTT
CDR3 protein: CATSRDVRDNTEAFF

clone size: many
V gene: TRBV12-3/TRBV12-4
D gene: .
J gene: TRBJ1-1
CDR3 DNA: TGTGCCAGCAGTTTAAGGGGAACGAACACTGAAGCTTTCTTT
CDR3 protein: CASSLRGTNTEAFF

clone size: few
V gene: TRBV7-9
D gene: .
J gene: TRBJ2-5
CDR3 DNA: TGTGCCAGCAGCTTAGCTCAGCTCCAGACCCAGTACTTC
CDR3 protein: CASSLAQLQTQYF

clone size: .
V gene: TRBV6-5
D gene: .
J gene: TRBJ2-7
CDR3 DNA: TGTGCCAGCAGTTACGGGACGAGCAATTACGAGCAGTACTTC
CDR3 protein: CASSYGTSNYEQYF

clone size: few
V gene: TRBV5-5
D gene: .
J gene: TRBJ2-2
CDR3 DNA: TGTGCCAGCAGCTTGGAACCCTTTAGGGACACCGGGGAGCTGTTTTTT
CDR3 protein: CASSLEPFRDTGELFF

clone size: .
V gene: TRBV6-1
D gene: .
J gene: TRBJ1-1
CDR3 DNA: TGTGCCAGCAGACTTCAGGTGGGGAACACTGAAGCTTTCTTT
CDR3 protein: CASRLQVGNTEAFF

clone size: few
V gene: TRBV9
D gene: .
J gene: TRBJ2-1
CDR3 DNA: TGTGCCAGCAGCGCCCAAGACAGGTCCAACTACAATGAGCAGTTCTTC
CDR3 protein: CASSAQDRSNYNEQFF

clone size: .
V gene: TRBV24-1
D gene: TRBD1
J gene: TRBJ1-1
CDR3 DNA: TGTGCCACCACTGGCCCAGGGACAGCGAACACTGAAGCTTTCTTT
CDR3 protein: CATTGPGTANTEAFF

clone size: few
V gene: TRBV6-6
D gene: .
J gene: TRBJ2-1
CDR3 DNA: TGTGCCAGCAGCCAGATCCGGCTCGAGCAGTTCTTC
CDR3 protein: CASSQIRLEQFF

clone size: .
V gene: TRBV10-3
D gene: TRBD2
J gene: TRBJ2-2
CDR3 DNA: TGTGCCATCAGTCCCGGACTAGCGGCCCCAGGGGGGGAGCTGTTTTTT
CDR3 protein: CAISPGLAAPGGELFF

clone size: few
V gene: TRBV20-1
D gene: .
J gene: TRBJ1-2
CDR3 DNA: TGCAGTGCTAGAGAGAACAGGGTTGAGGTGGTCTATGGCTACACCTTC
CDR3 protein: CSARENRVEVVYGYTF

clone size: .
V gene: TRBV7-6
D gene: .
J gene: TRBJ1-1
CDR3 DNA: TGTGCCAGCAGCTTAGGCGGGGCTAGCACTGAAGCTTTCTTT
CDR3 protein: CASSLGGASTEAFF

clone size: few
V gene: TRBV4-2
D gene: TRBD1
J gene: TRBJ2-2
CDR3 DNA: TGTGCCAGCAGCCCCGGACAGGGAGGCACCGGGGAGCTGTTTTTT
CDR3 protein: CASSPGQGGTGELFF

clone size: many
V gene: TRBV4-2
D gene: TRBD1
J gene: TRBJ1-5
CDR3 DNA: TGTGCCAGCAGCCAAGGGGTACAGGGGAGCAATCAGCCCCAGCATTTT
CDR3 protein: CASSQGVQGSNQPQHF

clone size: many
V gene: TRBV24-1
D gene: TRBD1
J gene: TRBJ2-5
CDR3 DNA: TGTGCCACCAGTGAGGGACAGGGAGAGACCCAGTACTTC
CDR3 protein: CATSEGQGETQYF

clone size: .
V gene: TRBV20-1
D gene: .
J gene: TRBJ1-2
CDR3 DNA: TGCAGTGCTAGAGATGAAGGCGGGGGGACGACTTACAGGGCCAACTATGGCTACACCTTC
CDR3 protein: CSARDEGGGTTYRANYGYTF

clone size: few
V gene: TRBV30
D gene: .
J gene: TRBJ1-1
CDR3 DNA: TGTGCCTGGAGTATTCAGGGTGAAGCTTTCTTT
CDR3 protein: CAWSIQGEAFF

clone size: .
V gene: TRBV12-3/TRBV12-4
D gene: TRBD1
J gene: TRBJ1-6
CDR3 DNA: TGTGCCAGCAGTTTCAAGTCAGGGACAGGGGGTAATTCACCCCTCCACTTT
CDR3 protein: CASSFKSGTGGNSPLHF

clone size: few
V gene: TRBV18
D gene: .
J gene: TRBJ2-7
CDR3 DNA: TGTGCCAGCTCACCACCGGGTCCAGCCTACTACGAGCAGTACTTC
CDR3 protein: CASSPPGPAYYEQYF

clone size: .
V gene: TRBV29-1
D gene: TRBD1
J gene: TRBJ1-2
CDR3 DNA: TGCAGCGTTGAGGCAGACAGGGGCGGTTATGGCTACACCTTC
CDR3 protein: CSVEADRGGYGYTF

clone size: .
V gene: TRBV5-4
D gene: .
J gene: TRBJ1-4
CDR3 DNA: TGTGCCAGCAGCCCGGACAGCTATAATGAAAAACTGTTTTTT
CDR3 protein: CASSPDSYNEKLFF

clone size: many
V gene: TRBV2
D gene: TRBD2
J gene: TRBJ2-1
CDR3 DNA: TGTGCCAGCAGTGATGGGACAGCGGGAGGGCCGGAGTTCTTC
CDR3 protein: CASSDGTAGGPEFF

clone size: few
V gene: TRBV9
D gene: .
J gene: TRBJ1-2
CDR3 DNA: TGTGCCAGCAGCGCCGAGACAGAGGATGGCTACACCTTC
CDR3 protein: CASSAETEDGYTF

clone size: .
V gene: TRBV6-2/TRBV6-3
D gene: TRBD1
J gene: TRBJ2-7
CDR3 DNA: TGTGCCAGCAGTAGAAGACAGGGGCCATCCTACGAGCAGTACTTC
CDR3 protein: CASSRRQGPSYEQYF